These 20 T cell receptor beta chains share one sample of origin, sequenced in a study of CD8 T cells in ankylosing spondylitis. Study findings and constraints: Blood from ankylosing spondylitis patients appeared to carry a characteristic roughly eight-variant TCR beta motif.

Their antigen targets remain unknown. One entry per CDR3 protein, called by TCRdb with MiXCR from the 5' RACE reads. The table records fewer than 750,000 distinct CDR3 sequences, 15% to 20% of them present only once. Sequenced material: blood, either unsorted or a sorted T cell fraction (not recorded which). All receptors come from a male donor with ankylosing spondylitis.

The genes are TRBV20-1 and TRBJ2-5; 12 nucleotides agree with TRBD1. J was trimmed by 2 bases and V by 0 bases; bases with no gene match: 7. There are 17 residues in the CDR3. Germline V gene data show CDR1 as DFQATT and CDR2 as SNEGSKA (reference sequence). The CDR3 DNA is TGCAGTGCTAGAGAGGGCGGGACAGGGGGCTATCAAGAGACCCAGTACTTC. Encoded protein: CSAREGGTGGYQETQYF.

The rearrangement joins TRBV20-1 to TRBJ1-1; TRBD1 matches 8 bases. Trimming took 3 bases from V and 5 from J; bases not matched to a gene: 11. The CDR3 extends over 15 amino acids. Germline lookup yields CDR1 DFQATT and CDR2 SNEGSKA (reference sequence). This chain's CDR3 is CSARENGRGQTEAFF. Written as DNA, the CDR3 is TGCAGTGCTAGGGAGAATGGCAGGGGGCAAACTGAAGCTTTCTTT.

This clonotype was seen a handful of times. CDR3 nucleotide sequence: TGTGCCAGCAGCTTCAGGACGCGCAATGAGCAGTTCTTC. Translation: CASSFRTRNEQFF. This rearrangement joins TRBV7-9 to TRBJ2-1; no definite D call. The CDR3 is 13 amino acids. Germline loops: CDR1 SEHNR, CDR2 FQNEAQ (reference sequence). The germline V and J ends were trimmed by 3 bases and 6 bases, with 9 bases remaining between them.

This clonotype came up a few times. This chain uses TRBV5-1 with TRBJ2-2; 9 nucleotides agree with TRBD2. Germline-derived CDR1 and CDR2 are SGHRS and YFSETQ. The CDR3 loop spans 16 amino acids. J lost 4 bases, V lost 4 bases, and 8 bases had no gene match. The CDR3 DNA reads as TGCGCCAGCAGCCCCCGGGCTAGCGGGGCCACCGGGGAGCTGTTTTTT. This sequence encodes CASSPRASGATGELFF.

This rearrangement joins TRBV6-2 or TRBV6-3 to TRBJ2-2; 10 nucleotides match TRBD2. J was trimmed by 6 bases and V by 7 bases; bases with no gene match: 5. This CDR3 is built from 14 residues. Germline V lookup: CDR1 MNHEY, CDR2 SVGEGT. The CDR3 region has the DNA TGTGCCAGCAAAGCGGGAGGGCGGGCCGGGGAGCTGTTTTTT. Translation gives CASKAGGRAGELFF.

The chain is built from TRBV6-5 and TRBJ2-1; D not certain. The V and J ends lost 4 bases and 6 bases respectively, with 7 bases between them. Germline assignment: CDR1 MNHEY and CDR2 SVGAGI. CDR3 size: 12 residues. The CDR3 here is CASSSGPNEQFF. The CDR3 DNA reads as TGTGCCAGCAGTTCAGGACCCAATGAGCAGTTCTTC.

The chain is built from TRBV6-5 and TRBJ2-7; 8 nucleotides align to TRBD1. Germline lookup yields CDR1 MNHEY and CDR2 SVGAGI. This CDR3 region has 14 residues. J was trimmed by 6 bases and V by 0 bases; bases with no gene match: 4. DNA of the CDR3: TGTGCCAGCAGTTACTCAGACAGGGGTCCCGAGCAGTACTTC. This gives the protein CASSYSDRGPEQYF.

V usage is TRBV5-1 and J usage is TRBJ2-3, with 7 positions matching TRBD2. Losses at the gene ends were 0 bases for V and 0 bases for J; bases not matched to a gene: 4. The CDR3 covers 16 residues. Germline V gene data show CDR1 as SGHRS and CDR2 as YFSETQ. The CDR3 protein is CASSLGLAHSTDTQYF. CDR3 DNA: TGCGCCAGCAGCTTGGGACTAGCTCATAGCACAGATACGCAGTATTTT. Variable domain in full (rest from reference TRBV5-1 and TRBJ2-3): KAGVTQTPRYLIKTRGQQVTLSCSPISGHRSVSWYQQTPGQGLQFLFEYFSETQRNKGNFPGRFSGRQFSNSRSEMNVSTLELGDSALYLCASSLGLAHSTDTQYFGPGTRLTVL.

This clonotype turned up a few times. The genes are TRBV10-3 and TRBJ1-1; TRBD1 aligns across 8 bases. Germline CDR1 and CDR2: ENHRY and SYGVKD. The V segment lost 3 bases and the J segment 2 bases; nucleotides outside the gene matches: 5. This CDR3 is built from 15 residues. CDR3 amino acids: CAISDSDRGNTEAFF. CDR3 nucleotide sequence: TGTGCCATCAGTGACTCTGACAGGGGTAACACTGAAGCTTTCTTT.

This clonotype came up many times. This chain links TRBV29-1 with TRBJ2-7, with D unresolved. Germline V gene lookup returns CDR1 SQVTM and CDR2 ANQGSEA. Trimming stripped 4 bases from V and 2 bases from J, with 15 bases between. The CDR3 has 14 amino acids. The CDR3 protein is CSVVEAKAPYEQYF. In DNA form, the CDR3 reads TGCAGCGTTGTAGAAGCCAAGGCCCCCTACGAGCAGTACTTC.

This clonotype was detected a few times. The gene calls are TRBV12-3 or TRBV12-4 and TRBJ2-3; 12 bases are shared with TRBD2. V gave up 6 bases and J gave up 8 bases; unmatched junction bases: 9. CDR3 length: 15 amino acids. CDR3 loop: CASSTGLAGLVTQYF. CDR3 DNA: TGTGCCAGCAGCACAGGACTAGCGGGATTGGTTACGCAGTATTTT.

The V call is TRBV14, the J call TRBJ2-5; D ambiguous. The CDR3 is 13 residues long. V dropped 2 bases and J dropped 5 bases, with 9 bases sitting between them. The germline gives CDR1 SGHDN, CDR2 FVKESK. DNA of the CDR3: TGTGCCAGCAGCCAAAAAGCCTGGGAGACCCAGTACTTC. Its translation: CASSQKAWETQYF. Full variable domain (rest looked up from reference TRBV14 and TRBJ2-5): EAGVTQFPSHSVIEKGQTVTLRCDPISGHDNLYWYRRVMGKEIKFLLHFVKESKQDESGMPNNRFLAERTGGTYSTLKVQPAELEDSGVYFCASSQKAWETQYFGPGTRLLVL.

In this sample, this clonotype turned up a few times. This rearrangement joins TRBV7-2 to TRBJ2-2; D call uncertain. CDR1 and CDR2 from the germline V gene are SGHTA and FQGNSA. V lost 4 bases, J lost 6 bases, and 9 bases lay in between. The CDR3 runs 13 residues. The CDR3 spells CASSSARAGELFF. In DNA form, the CDR3 reads TGTGCCAGCAGCTCCGCCCGGGCCGGGGAGCTGTTTTTT.

This clonotype was observed a handful of times. V and J are TRBV12-3 or TRBV12-4 and TRBJ1-2; D is unclear. V lost 3 bases and J 2 bases, leaving 10 bases between the germline ends. The length of the CDR3 is 14 residues. CDR3 in DNA: TGTGCCAGCAGTTTCCGAGGGAGCAACTATGGCTACACCTTC. As protein: CASSFRGSNYGYTF.

CDR3: CASSYRQGSGEQYF. The CDR3, as DNA: TGTGCCAGCAGCTATCGACAGGGTTCAGGCGAGCAGTACTTC. The chain has TRBV7-9 and TRBJ2-7; 7 nucleotides align to TRBD1. This CDR3 region has 14 residues. Germline V gives CDR1 SEHNR, CDR2 FQNEAQ (reference sequence). J lost 6 bases, V lost 4 bases, and 9 bases had no gene match.

The rearrangement joins TRBV19 to TRBJ1-6; TRBD1 matches at 7 bases. From germline, CDR1 is LNHDA and CDR2 SQIVND (reference sequence). The CDR3 sequence is 15 residues long. The trim removed 5 bases at V and 5 bases at J, leaving 6 bases unmatched. CDR3 sequence: CASSATGMDNSPLHF. The CDR3 region has the DNA TGTGCCAGTAGTGCGACAGGGATGGATAATTCACCCCTCCACTTT.

The rearrangement uses TRBV12-3 or TRBV12-4 and TRBJ2-5; D gene ambiguous. The CDR3 totals 13 residues. With 4 bases removed from V and 7 bases from J, the gap between germline ends came to 13 bases. CDR3 bases: TGTGCCAGCAGTTATGGACCCGAGTCGACCCAGTACTTC. It specifies CASSYGPESTQYF.

This clonotype was seen a handful of times. This chain connects TRBV10-2 to TRBJ2-1, with TRBD2 identical over 16 bases. CDR3 size: 17 residues. V lost 2 bases to trimming and J lost 8 bases; unmatched junction nucleotides: 6. Germline V gene lookup returns CDR1 WSHSY and CDR2 SAAADI. CDR3 DNA: TGCGCCAGCAGTGAGAATCCGGGACTAGCGGGAGGGGATGAGCAGTTCTTC. The encoded protein is CASSENPGLAGGDEQFF.

V and J are TRBV3-1 and TRBJ1-1, with 7 bases matching TRBD1. This CDR3 comprises 18 residues. Germline CDR1 LGHDT, CDR2 YNNKEL (reference sequence). After removal of 8 bases from V and 1 base from J, the junction contained 19 bases not matched to a gene. CDR3 sequence: CASRGEGPPGTANTEAFF. The CDR3 nucleotides are TGTGCCAGCCGAGGAGAGGGTCCCCCAGGGACAGCGAACACTGAAGCTTTCTTT.

CDR3 protein: CASSNGGGRGEQFF. The CDR3 nucleotides are TGTGCCAGCAGCAACGGGGGGGGCCGGGGTGAGCAGTTCTTC. The V call is TRBV21-1, the J call TRBJ2-1; the DNA was not used to check the table's D call, TRBD1. TRBV21-1 constitutes a pseudogene. The CDR3 is 14 amino acids.